These 30 T cell receptor beta chains were sequenced from one sample in a study of technical replicates of blood from a handful of donors (dated 2017 in TCRdb). Receptor libraries were prepared by the immunoSEQ multiplex PCR assay. The table was pulled from immuneACCESS by TCRdb, which kept in-frame rearrangements only. Such tables lose some clones; where checked, under half of the loss comes from unresolved V genes, and the rest has no known cause. This sample comprises around 70,000 clones, 95% to 98% of them detected only once. The ten top clones hold more than 0.25% of the sample. Sequenced material: T cells isolated from PBMCs. The origin of the receptors is a human donor in good health.

Comments on this clone: One end of the junction varies from germline; a read error may be responsible. This chain uses TRBV27 with TRBJ2-7, with a weak D call TRBD1 (6 bases). The CDR3 is made up of 17 amino acids. From germline, CDR1 is MNHEY and CDR2 SMNVEV (reference sequence). The CDR3 region has the DNA TGTGCCAGCAGTCTGAACACAGGGCCGTCAGATATCTACGGGCAGTACTTC. Encoded protein: CASSLNTGPSDIYGQYF.

The V gene is TRBV30, the J gene TRBJ1-1; 12 nucleotides agree with TRBD1. Germline CDR1 is GTSNPN and CDR2 is SVGIG (reference sequence). There are 14 residues in the CDR3. Germline trimming cut 5 bases from V and 7 bases from J; bases unmatched to any gene: 8. CDR3 nucleotide sequence: TGTGCCTGGGACTATGGGACAGGGGGCAGTGAAGCTTTCTTT. Amino acids: CAWDYGTGGSEAFF. Full variable domain (remainder filled in from reference TRBV30 and TRBJ1-1): SQTIHQWPATLVQPVGSPLSLECTVEGTSNPNLYWYRQAAGRGLQLLFYSVGIGQISSEVPQNLSASRPQDRQFILSSKKLLLSDSGFYLCAWDYGTGGSEAFFGQGTRLTVV.

This rearrangement joins TRBV29-1 to TRBJ2-7, with 9 nucleotides matching TRBD2. Trimming at V came to 4 bases and at J to 0 bases, leaving 1 base not matched to a gene. The CDR3 contains 13 residues. Germline V gives CDR1 SQVTM, CDR2 ANQGSEA. The CDR3: CSVATSGSYEQYF. In DNA form, the CDR3 reads TGCAGCGTTGCGACTAGCGGCTCCTACGAGCAGTACTTC.

V is TRBV27 and J is TRBJ2-7; D possibly corresponds to TRBD2 (6 bases). The germline V gene has CDR1 MNHEY and CDR2 SMNVEV (reference sequence). V lost 8 bases and J lost 0, with 17 bases in between. This CDR3 region has 15 residues. The CDR3 here is CASAAFGGTSYEQYF. CDR3 nucleotides: TGTGCCAGCGCCGCGTTCGGGGGAACCTCCTACGAGCAGTACTTC.

The V gene is TRBV11-2, the J gene TRBJ2-7, with 7 bases fitting TRBD1. The CDR3 loop spans 15 amino acids. V shed 4 bases, J shed 7 bases, and the junction held 13 bases outside the gene matches. Per germline, CDR1 SGHAT and CDR2 FQNNGV. The CDR3 region is CASSSRQGSTWEQYF. In nucleotides, the CDR3 is TGTGCCAGCAGCTCCAGACAGGGATCGACGTGGGAGCAGTACTTC.

The rearrangement uses TRBV27 and TRBJ2-7; maybe TRBD2 (5 bases). The CDR3 has 15 residues. Trimming removed 0 bases at V and 9 bases at J, with 18 bases between. In germline, CDR1 is MNHEY, CDR2 SMNVEV (reference sequence). The CDR3 loop reads CASSLSLEPNRVQYF. The CDR3 nucleotides read TGTGCCAGCAGTTTATCACTAGAACCGAATCGTGTGCAGTACTTC.

The rearrangement joins TRBV12-2 to TRBJ2-5; TRBD1, the D gene given by the table, was not confirmed from the DNA. TRBV12-2 is a pseudogene. The CDR3 spans 12 residues. DNA for the CDR3: TGTGCAAGTCGCTTATCAAAAGAGACCCAGTACTTC. It translates to CASRLSKETQYF.

The V call is TRBV11-1, the J call TRBJ2-1; TRBD1 matches at 7 bases. The trim removed 3 bases at V and 5 bases at J, leaving 7 bases unmatched. Germline V gene lookup returns CDR1 SGHAT and CDR2 FQDESV (reference sequence). The CDR3 covers 15 residues. The CDR3 spells CASSFLGGWNNEQFF. The CDR3 coding sequence is TGTGCCAGCAGCTTTTTAGGGGGCTGGAACAATGAGCAGTTCTTC.

The chain joins TRBV9 to TRBJ1-1, with TRBD1 matching 7 bases. The V and J ends lost 5 bases and 1 base, in that order; junction bases with no gene match: 2. CDR3 length: 13 residues. Germline V gene data show CDR1 as SGDLS and CDR2 as YYNGEE. The CDR3 DNA is TGTGCCAGCAGTTGGGACAGGAACACTGAAGCTTTCTTT. Protein: CASSWDRNTEAFF.

This chain joins TRBV21-1 and TRBJ2-7; the table's D call TRBD1 went unverified against the DNA. TRBV21-1 counts as a pseudogene. CDR3 size: 16 residues. CDR3: CASSTGTGLILYEQYF. The DNA of the CDR3 is TGTGCCAGCAGCACCGGGACAGGGTTGATCCTTTACGAGCAGTACTTC.

Here the CDR3 reads CASSRSTRGETQYF. The DNA of the CDR3 is TGTGCCAGCAGCCGATCAACAAGGGGGGAGACCCAGTACTTC. The J gene is TRBJ2-5, the V gene TRBV7-8, with TRBD1 as a possible D gene (6 bases). Trimming took off 5 bases at V and 5 bases at J, with 15 bases between the two ends. CDR3 size: 14 residues. Germline V gene lookup returns CDR1 SGHVS and CDR2 FQNEAQ.

The V gene is TRBV13, the J gene TRBJ2-7, with 7 nucleotides matching TRBD1. The CDR3 consists of 14 residues. Per the germline V gene, CDR1 is PRHDT and CDR2 is FYEKMQ (reference sequence). Unmatched junction bases numbered 11, after V lost 4 bases and J lost 8 bases. CDR3 nucleotides: TGTGCCAGCAGCTCCGGGGCAGGGGGTTCACAGCAGTACTTC. Its protein product is CASSSGAGGSQQYF.

This chain uses TRBV2 with TRBJ2-7, with D perhaps TRBD1 (6 bases). The germline gives CDR1 SNHLY, CDR2 FYNNEI. The CDR3 runs 14 residues. V shed 3 bases and J shed 3 bases, with 12 bases lying between them. The CDR3 DNA follows: TGTGCCAGCAGTGAGGCAGGGGTTATCTACGAGCAGTACTTC. It yields the protein CASSEAGVIYEQYF.

This sequence joins TRBV18 and TRBJ1-3; 12 bases fit TRBD1. CDR3 size: 17 residues. The V gene's germline CDR1 is KGHSH and CDR2 LQKENI. The ends lost 4 bases at V and 4 bases at J; junction bases unmatched: 8. The CDR3 coding sequence is TGTGCCAGCTCACTAACGGGACAGGGGGCAGGAGGAAACACCATATATTTT. Its protein is CASSLTGQGAGGNTIYF.

The rearrangement uses TRBV7-2 and TRBJ1-5, with a possible D match to TRBD1 (5 bases). The CDR3 spans 16 residues. The V and J ends lost 3 bases and 3 bases respectively, with 15 bases between them. Germline-derived CDR1 and CDR2 are SGHTA and FQGNSA. CDR3 in amino acids: CASSLGGWYDNQPQHF. The CDR3 nucleotides read TGTGCCAGCAGCTTGGGGGGGTGGTATGACAATCAGCCCCAGCATTTT.

CDR3: CTSSQDTIEGRERSYNEQFF. The CDR3 DNA is TGCACCAGCAGCCAAGATACAATCGAAGGGCGGGAGCGCTCCTACAATGAGCAGTTCTTC. The rearrangement joins TRBV1 to TRBJ2-1; the table's D call, TRBD2, was not checked against the DNA. TRBV1 is a listed pseudogene. CDR3 length: 20 residues.

The chain carries TRBV9 and TRBJ1-1; possibly TRBD1 for D (5 bases). Trimming cost V 4 bases and J 1 base, with 8 bases left between them. This CDR3 has 13 residues. Germline lookup yields CDR1 SGDLS and CDR2 YYNGEE. The DNA of the CDR3 is TGTGCCAGCAGCCGGGGGGGGAACACTGAAGCTTTCTTT. This sequence encodes CASSRGGNTEAFF.

CDR3 sequence (DNA): TGTGCCAGCAGCGATTACTCGGCGGGAGACTACGAGCAGTACTTC. Residues: CASSDYSAGDYEQYF. The chain carries TRBV9 and TRBJ2-7; 7 nucleotides align to TRBD2. Germline V lookup: CDR1 SGDLS, CDR2 YYNGEE. There are 15 residues in the CDR3. V shed 3 bases, J shed 3 bases, and the junction held 9 bases outside the gene matches.

The chain combines TRBV21-1 with TRBJ1-1; the table's D call TRBD1 went unverified against the DNA. TRBV21-1 is designated a pseudogene. CDR3 length: 15 residues. The CDR3 region has the DNA TGTGCCAGCAGCAAAGGAGGACAGGGGGGCCCTGAAGCTTTCTTT. Amino acids: CASSKGGQGGPEAFF.

This sequence joins TRBV29-1 and TRBJ1-6; no clear D. Trimming removed 4 bases from V and 9 bases from J, with 13 bases in between. Germline V CDR1 and CDR2: SQVTM, ANQGSEA. The CDR3 has 13 amino acids. CDR3 bases: TGCAGCGTTGGCCAGGATCTGGGTTCACCCCTCCACTTT. Translation: CSVGQDLGSPLHF.

The chain couples TRBV2 to TRBJ1-5; 8 nucleotides line up with TRBD1. CDR1 and CDR2 (germline): SNHLY, FYNNEI. V gave up 2 bases and J gave up 4 bases; unmatched junction bases: 7. This CDR3 has 16 residues. CDR3 protein: CASSEFWGTGNQPQHF. The CDR3 nucleotides read TGTGCCAGCAGTGAATTTTGGGGGACAGGTAATCAGCCCCAGCATTTT. Using reference TRBV2 and TRBJ1-5 for the parts outside the CDR3, the full variable domain is EPEVTQTPSHQVTQMGQEVILRCVPISNHLYFYWYRQILGQKVEFLVSFYNNEISEKSEIFDDQFSVERPDGSNFTLKIRSTKLEDSAMYFCASSEFWGTGNQPQHFGDGTRLSIL.

This sequence joins TRBV6-1 and TRBJ2-5; TRBD1 might be the D (5 bases). V was clipped by 0 bases and J by 1 base, with 12 bases between them. Germline V CDR1 and CDR2: MNHNS, SASEGT. The CDR3 runs to 16 residues. The CDR3 DNA reads as TGTGCCAGCAGTGAAGCCGGTTGGGGCAGCCAAGAGACCCAGTACTTC. It yields the protein CASSEAGWGSQETQYF.

The chain is built from TRBV11-3 and TRBJ1-3, with D perhaps TRBD1 (5 bases). The CDR3 runs to 14 residues. Trimming shortened V by 5 bases and J by 1 base, and 9 bases separated the two germline ends. Per germline, CDR1 SGHNT and CDR2 YENEEA. The CDR3 here is CASSSQGSGNTIYF. The CDR3 bases are TGTGCCAGCAGCAGCCAGGGATCTGGAAACACCATATATTTT.

The V gene is TRBV11-3, the J gene TRBJ1-1; D might be TRBD1 (6 bases). Trimming shortened V by 0 bases and J by 5 bases, and 10 bases separated the two germline ends. Germline V gives CDR1 SGHNT, CDR2 YENEEA. The CDR3 is 14 amino acids. The CDR3 sequence is CASSLDPGDTEAFF. CDR3 coding DNA: TGTGCCAGCAGCTTAGATCCAGGGGATACTGAAGCTTTCTTT.

The V and J genes are TRBV9 and TRBJ2-2; the D is unclear. The CDR3 spans 15 residues. CDR1 is SGDLS and CDR2 is YYNGEE in the germline V gene. V lost 0 bases to trimming and J lost 2 bases, with 8 bases between them. The CDR3 region is CASSVDYVNTGELFF. In nucleotides, the CDR3 is TGTGCCAGCAGCGTAGATTATGTTAACACCGGGGAGCTGTTTTTT.

The chain uses TRBV5-1 and TRBJ2-3; perhaps TRBD1 as D (5 bases). This CDR3 has 12 residues. Germline V gene sequence: CDR1 SGHRS, CDR2 YFSETQ. The V end was cut by 0 bases, the J end by 7 bases, with 6 bases between. DNA of the CDR3: TGCGCCAGCAGCTTGGGGACAAATACGCAGTATTTT. This codes for CASSLGTNTQYF.

The chain is built from TRBV2 and TRBJ1-5; D unclear. V lost 2 bases and J 6 bases, leaving 17 bases between the germline ends. The CDR3 is 16 residues long. Per germline, CDR1 SNHLY and CDR2 FYNNEI. The CDR3 sequence is CASSEPTTLPGQPQHF. CDR3 coding DNA: TGTGCCAGCAGTGAACCGACGACCCTCCCGGGTCAGCCCCAGCATTTT.

V usage is TRBV19 and J usage is TRBJ2-6; tentatively, D is TRBD2 (6 bases). Trimming removed 6 bases from V and 0 bases from J, with 12 bases in between. CDR1 and CDR2 from the germline V gene are LNHDA and SQIVND (reference sequence). The CDR3 consists of 16 residues. CDR3 residues: CASRGTGDSGANVLTF. As DNA, the CDR3 is TGTGCCAGTAGGGGGACGGGAGACTCTGGGGCCAACGTCCTGACTTTC.

V and J are TRBV11-3 and TRBJ2-3; the D gene is possibly TRBD2 (6 bases). V was shortened by 1 base and J by 6 bases, with 11 bases between the two germline ends. The CDR3 is made up of 14 amino acids. CDR1 is SGHNT and CDR2 is YENEEA in the germline V gene. CDR3 residues: CASSLAGASDTQYF. CDR3 sequence (DNA): TGTGCCAGCAGCTTAGCGGGAGCATCCGATACGCAGTATTTT. Combining the CDR3 with reference TRBV11-3 and TRBJ2-3 gives the whole variable domain EAGVVQSPRYKIIEKKQPVAFWCNPISGHNTLYWYLQNLGQGPELLIRYENEEAVDDSQLPKDRFSAERLKGVDSTLKIQPAELGDSAVYLCASSLAGASDTQYFGPGTRLTVL.

This rearrangement joins TRBV28 to TRBJ1-2, with 8 nucleotides matching TRBD1. The CDR3 runs to 15 residues. Germline V gene lookup returns CDR1 MDHEN and CDR2 SYDVKM. The V gene end was trimmed by 4 bases and the J gene end by 6 bases; junction bases not matched to a gene: 10. CDR3 amino acids: CASSSPGGARNGYTF. The CDR3 DNA follows: TGTGCCAGCAGTTCGCCAGGGGGCGCGAGAAATGGCTACACCTTC.